This T cell receptor (beta chain) was sequenced for a study of identical twins. Study-level points and caveats: Excess sharing by twins proved weaker in beta out-of-frame sequences. Abundant beta clonotypes from cord blood had fewer insertions, unlike memory repertoires, which showed none.

This clonotype has a count of ten or more. What it recognizes is unknown. Template switching introduced a universal primer site, and the cDNA bore unique molecular identifiers. TCRdb reprocessed the 5' RACE reads with MiXCR, giving one entry per CDR3 protein. The table has 150,000 or so distinct CDR3 sequences, roughly 3.2% seen once. The origin of this receptor is a man aged 18 to 29 in good health. The sequencing input was memory T cells sorted from blood.

Here the CDR3 reads CASSRDTNTGELFF. The DNA of the CDR3 is TGTGCCAGCTCACGGGACACGAACACCGGGGAGCTGTTTTTT. V usage is TRBV18 and J usage is TRBJ2-2; D perhaps matches TRBD1 (6 bases). The CDR3 contains 14 residues. Trimming pared 4 bases from V and 0 bases from J, leaving 6 bases between. Germline values: CDR1 KGHSH, CDR2 LQKENI. Variable domain in full (rest from reference TRBV18 and TRBJ2-2): NAGVMQNPRHLVRRRGQEARLRCSPMKGHSHVYWYRQLPEEGLKFMVYLQKENIIDESGMPKERFSAEFPKEGPSILRIQQVVRGDSAAYFCASSRDTNTGELFFGEGSRLTVL.